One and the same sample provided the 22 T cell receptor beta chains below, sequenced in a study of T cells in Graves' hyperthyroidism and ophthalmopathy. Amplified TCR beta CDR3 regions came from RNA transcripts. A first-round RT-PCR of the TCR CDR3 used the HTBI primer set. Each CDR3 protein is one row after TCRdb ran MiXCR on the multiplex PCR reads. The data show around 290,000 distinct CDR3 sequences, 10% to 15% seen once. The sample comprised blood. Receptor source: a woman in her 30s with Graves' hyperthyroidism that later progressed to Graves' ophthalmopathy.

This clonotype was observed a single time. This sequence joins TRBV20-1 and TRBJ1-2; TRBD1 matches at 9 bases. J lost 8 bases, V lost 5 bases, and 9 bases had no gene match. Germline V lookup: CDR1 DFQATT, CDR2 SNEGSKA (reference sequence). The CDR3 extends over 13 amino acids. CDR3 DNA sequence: TGCAGTGCTGCTGGGGGACAGGGCTGGGGCTACACCTTC. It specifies CSAAGGQGWGYTF.

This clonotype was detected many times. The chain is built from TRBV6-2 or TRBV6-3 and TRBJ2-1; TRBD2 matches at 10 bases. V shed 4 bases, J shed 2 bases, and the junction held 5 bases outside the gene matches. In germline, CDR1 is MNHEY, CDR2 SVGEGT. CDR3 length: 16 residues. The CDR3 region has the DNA TGTGCCAGCAGTTCGCTAGCGGGAGAAACCTACAATGAGCAGTTCTTC. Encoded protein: CASSSLAGETYNEQFF.

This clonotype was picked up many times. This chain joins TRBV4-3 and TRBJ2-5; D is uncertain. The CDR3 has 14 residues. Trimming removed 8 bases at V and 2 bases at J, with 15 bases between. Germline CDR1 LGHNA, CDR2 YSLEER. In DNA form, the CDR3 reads TGCGCCAGCTCGTTTGGCGGATATCAAGAGACCCAGTACTTC. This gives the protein CASSFGGYQETQYF.

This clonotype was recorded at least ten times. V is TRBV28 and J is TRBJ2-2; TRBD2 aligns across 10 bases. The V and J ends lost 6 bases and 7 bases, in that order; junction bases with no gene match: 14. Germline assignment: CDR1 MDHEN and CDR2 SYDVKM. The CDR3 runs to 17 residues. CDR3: CASSRSLAGVTRGELFF. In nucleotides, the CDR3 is TGTGCCAGCAGCCGTTCCCTAGCGGGAGTAACCCGCGGGGAGCTGTTTTTT.

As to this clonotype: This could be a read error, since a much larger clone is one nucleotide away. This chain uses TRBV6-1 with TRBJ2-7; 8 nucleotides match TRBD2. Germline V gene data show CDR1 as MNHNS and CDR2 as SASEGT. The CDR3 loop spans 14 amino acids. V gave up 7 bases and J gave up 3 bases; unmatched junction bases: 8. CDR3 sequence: CASTGLAGGYEQYF. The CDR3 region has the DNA TGTGCCAGCACCGGACTAGCCGGGGGCTACGAGCAGTACTTC.

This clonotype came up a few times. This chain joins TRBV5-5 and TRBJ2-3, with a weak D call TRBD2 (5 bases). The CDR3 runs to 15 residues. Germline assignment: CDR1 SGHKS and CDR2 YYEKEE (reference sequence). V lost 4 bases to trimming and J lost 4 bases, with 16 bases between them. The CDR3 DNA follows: TGTGCCAGCAGCCCTTTTGGTGGGAGCGCAGATACGCAGTATTTT. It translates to CASSPFGGSADTQYF.

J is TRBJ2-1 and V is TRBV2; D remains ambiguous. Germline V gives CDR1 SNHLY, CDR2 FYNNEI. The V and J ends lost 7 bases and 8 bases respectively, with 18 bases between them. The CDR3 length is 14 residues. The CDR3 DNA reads TGTGCCAGCAAAGGCTCCCTTCTCGACGATGAGCAGTTCTTC. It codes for CASKGSLLDDEQFF.

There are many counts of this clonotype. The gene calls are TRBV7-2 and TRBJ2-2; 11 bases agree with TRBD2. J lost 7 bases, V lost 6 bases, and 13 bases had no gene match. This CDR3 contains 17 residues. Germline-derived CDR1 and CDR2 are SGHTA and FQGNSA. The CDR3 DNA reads TGTGCCAGCAGTCTTAGTATAACTAGCGGGAGAATCGGGGAGCTGTTTTTT. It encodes CASSLSITSGRIGELFF.

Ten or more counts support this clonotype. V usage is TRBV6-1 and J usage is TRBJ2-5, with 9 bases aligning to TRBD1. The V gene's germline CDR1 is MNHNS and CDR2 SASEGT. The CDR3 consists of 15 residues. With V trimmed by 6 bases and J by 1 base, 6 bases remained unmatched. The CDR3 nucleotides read TGTGCCAGCAGCCCCGGGACAGGGTTCCAAGAGACCCAGTACTTC. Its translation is CASSPGTGFQETQYF.

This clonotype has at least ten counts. The CDR3 spells CASSYEGAGTDTQYF. The DNA of the CDR3 is TGTGCCAGCAGTTACGAGGGGGCGGGCACAGATACGCAGTATTTT. V and J are TRBV28 and TRBJ2-3; 7 positions agree with TRBD1. Looked up from germline, CDR1 is MDHEN and CDR2 is SYDVKM. The CDR3 loop spans 15 amino acids. With V trimmed by 4 bases and J by 1 base, 5 bases remained unmatched.

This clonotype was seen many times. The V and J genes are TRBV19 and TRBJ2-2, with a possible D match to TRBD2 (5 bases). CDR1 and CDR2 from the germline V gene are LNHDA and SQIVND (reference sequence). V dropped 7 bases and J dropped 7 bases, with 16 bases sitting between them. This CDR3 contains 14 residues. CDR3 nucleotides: TGTGCCAGTATAATGGGGAGAACCCACGGGGAGCTGTTTTTT. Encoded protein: CASIMGRTHGELFF.

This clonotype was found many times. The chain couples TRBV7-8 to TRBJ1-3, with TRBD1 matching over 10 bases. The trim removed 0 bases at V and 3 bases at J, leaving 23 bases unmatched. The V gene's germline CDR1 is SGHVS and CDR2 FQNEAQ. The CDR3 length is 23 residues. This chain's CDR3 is CASSLALRQGARPTDYGGNTIYF. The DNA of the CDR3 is TGTGCCAGCAGCTTAGCTCTTCGACAGGGGGCTCGTCCTACAGATTATGGTGGAAACACCATATATTTT.

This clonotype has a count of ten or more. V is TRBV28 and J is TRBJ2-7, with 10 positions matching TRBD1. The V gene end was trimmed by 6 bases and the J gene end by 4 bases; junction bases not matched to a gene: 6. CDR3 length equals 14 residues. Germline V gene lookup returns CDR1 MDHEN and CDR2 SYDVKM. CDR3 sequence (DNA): TGTGCCAGCAGGCCCCCGGGACAGGGGTACGAGCAGTACTTC. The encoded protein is CASRPPGQGYEQYF.

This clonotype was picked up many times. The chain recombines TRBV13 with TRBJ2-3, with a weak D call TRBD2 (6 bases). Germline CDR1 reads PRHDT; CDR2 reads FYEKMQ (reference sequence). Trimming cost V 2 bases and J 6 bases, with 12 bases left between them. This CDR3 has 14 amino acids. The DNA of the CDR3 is TGTGCCAGCAGCTTACGGCGGGATAGCGATACGCAGTATTTT. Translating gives CASSLRRDSDTQYF.

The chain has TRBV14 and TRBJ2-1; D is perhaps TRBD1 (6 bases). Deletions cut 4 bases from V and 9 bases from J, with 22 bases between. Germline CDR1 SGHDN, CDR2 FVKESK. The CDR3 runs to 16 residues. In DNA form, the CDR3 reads TGTGCCAGCAGCCCCTTAGGGTCCCAGGGGTCGTTTGAGCAGTTCTTC. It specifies CASSPLGSQGSFEQFF. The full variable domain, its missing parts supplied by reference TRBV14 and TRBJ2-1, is EAGVTQFPSHSVIEKGQTVTLRCDPISGHDNLYWYRRVMGKEIKFLLHFVKESKQDESGMPNNRFLAERTGGTYSTLKVQPAELEDSGVYFCASSPLGSQGSFEQFFGPGTRLTVL.

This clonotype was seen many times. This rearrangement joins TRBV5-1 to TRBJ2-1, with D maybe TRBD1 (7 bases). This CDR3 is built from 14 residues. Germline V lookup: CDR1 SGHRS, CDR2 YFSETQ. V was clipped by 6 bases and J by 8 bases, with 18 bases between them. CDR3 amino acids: CASTRPGGGDEQFF. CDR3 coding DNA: TGCGCCAGCACCCGTCCAGGGGGAGGCGATGAGCAGTTCTTC.

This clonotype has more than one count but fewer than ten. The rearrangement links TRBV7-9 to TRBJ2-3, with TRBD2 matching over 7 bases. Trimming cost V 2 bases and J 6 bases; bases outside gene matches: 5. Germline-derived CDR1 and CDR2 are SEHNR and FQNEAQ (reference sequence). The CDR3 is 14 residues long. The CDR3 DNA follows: TGTGCCAGCAGCTTATGGGAGGGCCGGGATACGCAGTATTTT. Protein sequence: CASSLWEGRDTQYF.

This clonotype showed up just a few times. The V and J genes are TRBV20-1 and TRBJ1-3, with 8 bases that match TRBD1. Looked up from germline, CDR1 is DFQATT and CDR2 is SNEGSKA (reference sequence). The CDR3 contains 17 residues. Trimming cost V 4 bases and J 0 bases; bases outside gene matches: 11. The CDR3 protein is CSATGPQGARSGNTIYF. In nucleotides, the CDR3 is TGCAGTGCTACCGGGCCCCAGGGGGCCCGCTCTGGAAACACCATATATTTT.

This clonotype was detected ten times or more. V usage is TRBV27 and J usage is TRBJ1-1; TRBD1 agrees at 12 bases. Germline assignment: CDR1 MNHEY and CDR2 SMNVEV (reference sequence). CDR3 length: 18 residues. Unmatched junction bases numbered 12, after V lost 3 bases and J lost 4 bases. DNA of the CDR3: TGTGCCAGCAGTTTCGACTCGGGACAGGGGGCGTTGGGCACTGAAGCTTTCTTT. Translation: CASSFDSGQGALGTEAFF.

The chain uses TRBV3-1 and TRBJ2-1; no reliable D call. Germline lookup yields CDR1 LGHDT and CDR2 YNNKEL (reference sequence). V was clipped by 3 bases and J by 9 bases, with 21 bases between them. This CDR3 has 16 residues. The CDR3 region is CASSQSQTRPVAEQFF. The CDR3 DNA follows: TGTGCCAGCAGCCAGTCGCAGACAAGGCCAGTCGCTGAGCAGTTCTTC.

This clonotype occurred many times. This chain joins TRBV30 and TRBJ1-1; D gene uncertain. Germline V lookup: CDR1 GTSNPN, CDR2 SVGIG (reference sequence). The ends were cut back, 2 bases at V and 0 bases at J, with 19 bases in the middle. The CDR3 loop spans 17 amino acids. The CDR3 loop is CAWSRIVGAVMNTEAFF. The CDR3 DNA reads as TGTGCCTGGAGTCGGATCGTAGGTGCCGTCATGAACACTGAAGCTTTCTTT.

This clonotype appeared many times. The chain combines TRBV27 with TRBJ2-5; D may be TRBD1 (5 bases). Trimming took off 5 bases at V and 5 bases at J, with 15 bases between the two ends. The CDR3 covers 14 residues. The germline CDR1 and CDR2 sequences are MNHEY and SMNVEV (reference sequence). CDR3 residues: CASSPGRVDETQYF. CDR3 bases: TGTGCCAGCAGTCCGGGCAGGGTGGACGAGACCCAGTACTTC.